This is a list of T cell receptor beta chains from one sample in a study of shared clonotypes between healthy human individuals. Sequenced by immunoSEQ multiplex PCR; TCRdb stores in-frame clones only, minus some. The table lists approximately 2.5 million clones, around 90% of them singletons. Sequencing was done on a sample of naive CD4+ T cells sorted from blood. All receptors come from a man between 18 and 29 years old in good health. Both conserved end residues are part of each CDR3. Each record gives: V gene, J gene, clone size, D gene, CDR3 protein, CDR3 DNA. The D gene is left open where the match is weak. Size values are once, few and many counts, or a class for expanded clones, and some rows have none.

>TRBV28|TRBJ1-1|NA|TRBD1
CASSSLVRDRGRMNTEAFF
TGTGCCAGCAGTTCCCTAGTCCGGGACAGGGGCCGGATGAACACTGAAGCTTTCTTT
>TRBV5-1|TRBJ2-7|NA|TRBD2
CASSLDPGGSVEQYF
TGCGCCAGCAGCTTGGATCCGGGAGGGTCGGTCGAGCAGTACTTC
>TRBV10-2|TRBJ2-2|NA|NA
CASSETSVFTGELFF
TGCGCCAGCAGTGAAACAAGCGTATTCACCGGGGAGCTGTTTTTT
>TRBV7-9|TRBJ1-2|once|NA
CASSVRGLYGYTF
TGTGCCAGCAGCGTGAGGGGACTTTATGGCTACACCTTC
>TRBV27|TRBJ2-1|once|NA
CASSYRGKISSYNEQFF
TGTGCCAGCAGTTATCGAGGGAAGATTAGCTCCTACAATGAGCAGTTCTTC
>TRBV10-3|TRBJ1-2|NA|NA
CAISEFPNSPNYGYTF
TGTGCCATCAGTGAGTTTCCTAACAGCCCTAACTATGGCTACACCTTC
>TRBV5-1|TRBJ1-1|NA|NA
CASRPEGAPGAFF
TGCGCCAGCAGGCCCGAGGGTGCCCCGGGAGCTTTCTTT
>TRBV21-1|TRBJ2-3|NA|NA
CASSKALKGRKTQYF
TGTGCCAGCAGCAAAGCGCTTAAGGGGCGGAAGACGCAGTATTTT
>TRBV19|TRBJ1-6|NA|TRBD1
CASSATAGTGGNSPLHF
TGTGCCAGTAGTGCCACGGCCGGGACAGGGGGCAATTCACCCCTCCACTTT
>TRBV7-6|TRBJ1-2|few|NA
CASSPRRGLGYTF
TGTGCCAGCAGCCCACGGCGGGGCCTAGGCTACACCTTC
>TRBV9|TRBJ1-2|NA|NA
CASSVDRAGYGYTF
TGTGCCAGCAGCGTAGACAGGGCAGGCTATGGCTACACCTTC
>TRBV7-2|TRBJ2-3|once|TRBD2
CASSLTTLAVTDTQYF
TGTGCCAGCAGCTTAACCACTCTAGCGGTCACAGATACGCAGTATTTT
>TRBV11-3|TRBJ2-2|NA|NA
CASSLDRPGELFF
TGTGCCAGCAGCTTGGACCGGCCCGGGGAGCTGTTTTTT
>TRBV19|TRBJ2-2|NA|TRBD2
CASSSLAGGGTGELFF
TGTGCCAGTAGTTCCCTAGCGGGAGGTGGCACCGGGGAGCTGTTTTTT
>TRBV14|TRBJ1-2|NA|NA
CASSQDRGSTYGYTF
TGTGCCAGCAGCCAAGATCGAGGCAGCACCTATGGCTACACCTTC
>TRBV9|TRBJ2-3|NA|TRBD2
CASSPPSGVSTDTQYF
TGTGCCAGCAGCCCACCTAGCGGGGTTAGCACAGATACGCAGTATTTT
>TRBV23-1|TRBJ2-1|NA|NA
CARGDNEQFF
TGCGCCAGAGGGGACAATGAGCAGTTCTTC
>TRBV29-1|TRBJ1-1|NA|NA
CSVAQGYTEAFF
TGCAGCGTTGCGCAGGGTTACACTGAAGCTTTCTTT
>TRBV9|TRBJ2-2|NA|NA
CASSVENTGTGELFF
TGTGCCAGCAGCGTAGAGAACACGGGGACCGGGGAGCTGTTTTTT
>TRBV19|TRBJ1-1|NA|NA
CASSTQGNTEAFF
TGTGCCAGTAGTACTCAGGGGAACACTGAAGCTTTCTTT
>TRBV7-9|TRBJ2-3|NA|NA
CASSFFGPKPTDTQYF
TGTGCCAGCAGCTTCTTCGGCCCCAAACCCACAGATACGCAGTATTTT
>TRBV11-2|TRBJ2-3|NA|TRBD1
CASSPGRGQITDTQYF
TGTGCCAGCAGCCCGGGACGGGGACAGATCACAGATACGCAGTATTTT
>TRBV5-1|TRBJ2-7|NA|NA
CASSLGQSMGEQYF
TGCGCCAGCAGCTTAGGACAGTCCATGGGCGAGCAGTACTTC
>TRBV6-1|TRBJ2-5|NA|NA
CASSEAPQETQYF
TGTGCCAGCAGTGAAGCTCCACAAGAGACCCAGTACTTC
>TRBV6-5|TRBJ2-3|once|TRBD2
CASRGTSGRTDTQYF
TGTGCCAGCAGGGGGACTAGCGGGAGAACAGATACGCAGTATTTT
>TRBV10-3|TRBJ1-5|NA|NA
CAISDGGHSNQPQHF
TGTGCCATCAGTGATGGGGGTCATAGCAATCAGCCCCAGCATTTT
>TRBV2|TRBJ1-2|few|NA
CASRQQGTPGLTNGYTF
TGTGCCAGCAGACAACAGGGCACTCCAGGTCTAACGAATGGCTACACCTTC